A selection of T cell receptor beta chains follows, all from one sample in a study of immune evolution from preneoplasia to lung adenocarcinoma. Libraries were prepared by immunoSEQ multiplex PCR; TCRdb keeps only in-frame clonotypes and omits some of them. The repertoire holds under 5,000 clones, with about nine tenths as singletons. What was sequenced was FFPE minimally invasive lung adenocarcinoma tissue. These receptors were collected from a donor at least 70 years old with lung adenocarcinoma. Each CDR3 is given with its conserved first and last residue. D genes are given only for firm matches. Clone size appears in some rows only: once, few, many, or a class for an expanded clone.

clone_size	d_call	v_call	j_call	cdr3_nt	cdr3_aa
-	-	TRBV5-6	TRBJ2-1	TGTGCCAGCAGCAACGAGTACAATGAGCAGTTCTTC	CASSNEYNEQFF
-	-	TRBV15	TRBJ2-7	TGTGCCACCAGCAGAGTAGAGGGACGCGAGCAGTACTTC	CATSRVEGREQYF
-	-	TRBV30	TRBJ2-6	TGTGCCTGGAGCGGAGGGAGCTCTGGGGCCAACGTCCTGACTTTC	CAWSGGSSGANVLTF
-	-	TRBV11-3	TRBJ2-7	TGTGCCAGCAGCCCTGGGACTCCCTCCGGCGAGCAGTACTTC	CASSPGTPSGEQYF
-	-	TRBV10-1	TRBJ2-1	TGCGCCAGCAGTGACCGGGTAAATGAGCAGTTCTTC	CASSDRVNEQFF
once	-	TRBV29-1	TRBJ2-3	TGCAGCGTTGGGGCGCAGTTCGCCACAGATACGCAGTATTTT	CSVGAQFATDTQYF
-	-	TRBV7-9	TRBJ2-3	TGTGCCAGCATATTCAGGGGCACAGATACGCAGTATTTT	CASIFRGTDTQYF
-	TRBD2	TRBV11-2	TRBJ2-3	TGTGCCAGCAGCTTGAGACTAGCGGGAATAGTATCAGATACGCAGTATTTT	CASSLRLAGIVSDTQYF
-	-	TRBV6-1	TRBJ2-7	TGTGCCAGCAGTGAAGTAGGAGTTAATGCCTACGAGCAGTACTTC	CASSEVGVNAYEQYF
-	-	TRBV29-1	TRBJ2-7	TGCAGCGTTGAACGTCTCCGTGGCGAGCAGTACTTC	CSVERLRGEQYF
-	TRBD1	TRBV7-9	TRBJ1-1	TGTGCCAGCAGCTTTACAGGGGGCGCTGAAGCTTTCTTT	CASSFTGGAEAFF
-	TRBD2	TRBV29-1	TRBJ2-3	TGCAGCGTTCGGCTAGCGGGAGGGCCGAATACGCAGTATTTT	CSVRLAGGPNTQYF
-	TRBD2	TRBV2	TRBJ2-3	TGTGCCAGCAGTGGAACCCTAGCGGGTCGGGCAGATACGCAGTATTTT	CASSGTLAGRADTQYF
-	TRBD2	TRBV15	TRBJ2-3	TGTGCCACCAGCAAGCGGGGGCGGAATACGCAGTATTTT	CATSKRGRNTQYF
-	TRBD1	TRBV7-3	TRBJ2-4	TGTGCCAGCAGCCCGGGACAGGGGAACATTCAGTACTTC	CASSPGQGNIQYF
once	-	TRBV7-8	TRBJ2-6	TGTGCCAGCAGCCCAGGGCAAGGGGCCAACGTCCTGACTTTC	CASSPGQGANVLTF
-	-	TRBV11-3	TRBJ1-1	TGTGCCAGCAGCGAGAGTCAGGTGGAAGCTTTCTTT	CASSESQVEAFF
-	-	TRBV11-3	TRBJ2-5	TGTGCCAGCAGCTCTTTACTTGGGACCCAGTACTTC	CASSSLLGTQYF
-	-	TRBV7-8	TRBJ1-2	TGTGCCAGCAGCTTAGAAGCCGGGACAAAGGTCTACACCTTC	CASSLEAGTKVYTF
-	TRBD1	TRBV6-5	TRBJ1-1	TGTGCCAGCAGTAGGACAGGGGTATGGAACACTGAAGCTTTCTTT	CASSRTGVWNTEAFF
few	TRBD2	TRBV29-1	TRBJ2-7	TGCAGCGTTGAAGGGCTAGCGGAGAATTACGAGCAGTACTTC	CSVEGLAENYEQYF
-	-	TRBV30	TRBJ1-2	TGTGCCTGGAGTGGGACGGCCTATGGCTACACCTTC	CAWSGTAYGYTF
-	TRBD2	TRBV5-4	TRBJ2-2	TGTGCCAGCAGCCCTTCTGGGCTAGCGGGAGGGGCCGGGGAGCTGTTTTTT	CASSPSGLAGGAGELFF
-	-	TRBV6-5	TRBJ1-5	TGTGCCAGCAGCCCACAGGGCTATAGCAATCAGCCCCAGCATTTT	CASSPQGYSNQPQHF
-	-	TRBV19	TRBJ1-5	TGTGCCAGTACTCAGGGTGGCAATCAGCCCCAGCATTTT	CASTQGGNQPQHF
-	TRBD1	TRBV5-4	TRBJ2-4	TGTGCCAGCAGCCGACAGGGGGCGGACATTCAGTACTTC	CASSRQGADIQYF
-	-	TRBV19	TRBJ2-3	TGTGCCAGTAGGGACGGGGGAAGGGCAGATACGCAGTATTTT	CASRDGGRADTQYF
-	-	TRBV29-1	TRBJ2-3	TGCAACGTTGGTCTTACAGGATCAGATACGCAGTATTTT	CNVGLTGSDTQYF
-	-	TRBV30	TRBJ1-2	TGTGCCTGGAGCGTTCGACTACAGGGATCTAAGGGCTACACCTTC	CAWSVRLQGSKGYTF